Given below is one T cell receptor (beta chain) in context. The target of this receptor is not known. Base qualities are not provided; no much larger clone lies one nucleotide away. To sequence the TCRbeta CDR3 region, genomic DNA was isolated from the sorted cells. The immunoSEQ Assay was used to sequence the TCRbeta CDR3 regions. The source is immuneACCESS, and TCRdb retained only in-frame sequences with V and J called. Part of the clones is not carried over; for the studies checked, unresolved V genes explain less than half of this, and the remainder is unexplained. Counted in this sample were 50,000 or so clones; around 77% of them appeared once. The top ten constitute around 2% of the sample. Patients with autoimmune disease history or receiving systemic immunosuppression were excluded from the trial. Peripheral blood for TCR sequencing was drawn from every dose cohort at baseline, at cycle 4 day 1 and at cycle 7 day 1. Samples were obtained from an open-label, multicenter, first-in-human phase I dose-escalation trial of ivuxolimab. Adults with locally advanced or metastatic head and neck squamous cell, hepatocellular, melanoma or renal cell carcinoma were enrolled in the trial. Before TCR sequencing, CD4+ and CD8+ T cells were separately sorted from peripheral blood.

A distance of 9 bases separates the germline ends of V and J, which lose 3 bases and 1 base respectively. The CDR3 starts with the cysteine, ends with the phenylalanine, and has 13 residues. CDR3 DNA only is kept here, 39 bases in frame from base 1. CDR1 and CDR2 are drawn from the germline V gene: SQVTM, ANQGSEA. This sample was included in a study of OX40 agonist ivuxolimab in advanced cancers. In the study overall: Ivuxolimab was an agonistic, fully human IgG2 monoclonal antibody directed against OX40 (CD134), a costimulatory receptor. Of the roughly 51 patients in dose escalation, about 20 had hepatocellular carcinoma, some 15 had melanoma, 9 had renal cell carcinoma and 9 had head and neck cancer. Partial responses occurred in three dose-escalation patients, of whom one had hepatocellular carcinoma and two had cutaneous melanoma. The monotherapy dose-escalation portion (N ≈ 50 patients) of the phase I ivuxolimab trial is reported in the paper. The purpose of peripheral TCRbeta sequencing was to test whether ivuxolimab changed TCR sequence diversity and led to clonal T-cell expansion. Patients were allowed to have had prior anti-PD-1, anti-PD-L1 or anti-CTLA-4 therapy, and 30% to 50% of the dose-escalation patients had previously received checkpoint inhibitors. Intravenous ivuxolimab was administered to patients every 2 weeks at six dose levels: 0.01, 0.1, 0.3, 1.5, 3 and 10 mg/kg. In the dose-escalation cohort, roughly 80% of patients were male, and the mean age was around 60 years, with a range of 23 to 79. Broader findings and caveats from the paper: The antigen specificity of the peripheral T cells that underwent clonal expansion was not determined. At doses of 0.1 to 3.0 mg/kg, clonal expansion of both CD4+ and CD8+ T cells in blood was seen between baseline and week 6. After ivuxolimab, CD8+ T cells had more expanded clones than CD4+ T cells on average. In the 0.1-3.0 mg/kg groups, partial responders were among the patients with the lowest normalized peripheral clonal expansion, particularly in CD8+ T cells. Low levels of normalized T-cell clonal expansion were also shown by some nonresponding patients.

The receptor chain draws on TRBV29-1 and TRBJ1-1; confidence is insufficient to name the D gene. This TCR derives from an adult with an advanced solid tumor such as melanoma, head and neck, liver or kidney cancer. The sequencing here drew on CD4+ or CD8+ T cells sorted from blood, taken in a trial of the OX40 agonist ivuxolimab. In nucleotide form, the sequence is TGCAGCGTTGATCGGGGATCGAACACTGAAGCTTTCTTT. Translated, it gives CSVDRGSNTEAFF. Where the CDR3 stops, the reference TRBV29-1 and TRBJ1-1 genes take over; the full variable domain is SAVISQKPSRDICQRGTSLTIQCQVDSQVTMMFWYRQQPGQSLTLIATANQGSEATYESGFVIDKFPISRPNLTFSTLTVSNMSPEDSSIYLCSVDRGSNTEAFFGQGTRLTVV.